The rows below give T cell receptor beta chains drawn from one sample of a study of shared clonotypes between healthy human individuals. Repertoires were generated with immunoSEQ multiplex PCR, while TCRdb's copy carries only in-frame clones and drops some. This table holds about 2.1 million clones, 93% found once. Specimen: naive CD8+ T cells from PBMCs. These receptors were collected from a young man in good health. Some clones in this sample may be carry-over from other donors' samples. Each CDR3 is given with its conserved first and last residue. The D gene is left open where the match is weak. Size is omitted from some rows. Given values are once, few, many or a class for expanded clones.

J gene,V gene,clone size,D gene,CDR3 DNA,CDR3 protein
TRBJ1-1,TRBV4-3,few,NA,TGCGCCAGCAGCCAAATGGCCACGGAGAACACTGAAGCTTTCTTT,CASSQMATENTEAFF
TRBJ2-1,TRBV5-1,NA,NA,TGCGCCAGCAGCTCTGGACGGAAAGAGCAGTTCTTC,CASSSGRKEQFF
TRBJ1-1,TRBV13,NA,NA,TGTGCCAGCAGCTTAGGCCCACAGGGCGAAGCTTTCTTT,CASSLGPQGEAFF
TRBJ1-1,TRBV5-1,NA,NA,TGCGCCAGCAGCTTGGCCGGTAGGGGCACTGAAGCTTTCTTT,CASSLAGRGTEAFF
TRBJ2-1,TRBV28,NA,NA,TGTGCCAGCCTCGGGACCTACAATGAGCAGTTCTTC,CASLGTYNEQFF
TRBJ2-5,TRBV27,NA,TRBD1,TGTGCCAGCAGTTTATATGGACGGACAGGGGGTAGAGAGACCCAGTACTTC,CASSLYGRTGGRETQYF
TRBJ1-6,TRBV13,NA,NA,TGTGCCAGCAATTCCCGGACGGAGGGGCATTCACCCCTCCACTTT,CASNSRTEGHSPLHF
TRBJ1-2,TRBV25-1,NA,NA,TGTGCCAGCAGTGACTATACAGGGAACTATGGCTACACCTTC,CASSDYTGNYGYTF
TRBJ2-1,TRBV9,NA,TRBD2,TGTGCCAGCAGCGTAGTTAGCGGGCCTTACAATGAGCAGTTCTTC,CASSVVSGPYNEQFF
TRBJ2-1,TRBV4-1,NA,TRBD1,TGCGCCAGCAGCCCGTGGGGGGACAGGGTTAAGAATGAGCAGTTCTTC,CASSPWGDRVKNEQFF
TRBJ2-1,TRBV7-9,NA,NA,TGTGCCAGCAGCCGCCCGGACAGTTACAATGAGCAGTTCTTC,CASSRPDSYNEQFF